This is a list of T cell receptor beta chains from one sample in a study of beta chain features in type 1 diabetes. Repertoires were generated with immunoSEQ multiplex PCR, while TCRdb's copy carries only in-frame clones and drops some. The data hold around 180,000 clones, with 7.8% observed a single time. The material sequenced was central memory CD4+ T cells from blood. These receptors all stem from a woman in her forties with type 1 diabetes. CDR3s include the opening cysteine and the closing phenylalanine or tryptophan. Fields, in order: J gene, V gene, clone size, D gene, CDR3 DNA, CDR3 protein. D genes are given only for firm matches. Only some rows state a clone size, as once, few, many or a class for expanded clones.

j_call: TRBJ2-5
v_call: TRBV4-1
clone_size: few
d_call: NA
cdr3_nt: TGCGCCAGCAGCCAAGTTGTGTCGTTCCCGAGGGAGGAGACCCAGTACTTC
cdr3_aa: CASSQVVSFPREETQYF

j_call: TRBJ2-5
v_call: TRBV11-2
clone_size: few
d_call: TRBD1
cdr3_nt: TGTGCCAGCAGCCCTCCGGGACAGGGGGGCCAAGAGACCCAGTACTTC
cdr3_aa: CASSPPGQGGQETQYF

j_call: TRBJ2-5
v_call: TRBV5-1
clone_size: few
d_call: NA
cdr3_nt: TGCGCCAGCAGCTTGGCCGGGGGAGAGACCCAGTACTTC
cdr3_aa: CASSLAGGETQYF

j_call: TRBJ1-4
v_call: TRBV28
clone_size: many
d_call: TRBD1
cdr3_nt: TGTGCCAGCAGGCACCCTTACAGGGGACGGAATGAAAAACTGTTTTTT
cdr3_aa: CASRHPYRGRNEKLFF

j_call: TRBJ2-3
v_call: TRBV7-8
clone_size: few
d_call: TRBD2
cdr3_nt: TGTGCCAGCACCGCGCCAAGCGGGAGGACAGATACGCAGTATTTT
cdr3_aa: CASTAPSGRTDTQYF

j_call: TRBJ2-7
v_call: TRBV25-1
clone_size: few
d_call: NA
cdr3_nt: TGTGCCAGCAGTGACGCCCTCTCGGGAGAGCAGTACTTC
cdr3_aa: CASSDALSGEQYF

j_call: TRBJ1-1
v_call: TRBV5-1
clone_size: few
d_call: NA
cdr3_nt: TGCGCCAGCAGCGCTCCCGGGGGAGCGGCAGCTTTCTTT
cdr3_aa: CASSAPGGAAAFF

j_call: TRBJ2-6
v_call: TRBV10-3
clone_size: few
d_call: TRBD2
cdr3_nt: TGTGCCATCAGTGACAGCGGGGCTGGGGCCAACGTCCTGACTTTC
cdr3_aa: CAISDSGAGANVLTF

j_call: TRBJ2-3
v_call: TRBV29-1
clone_size: NA
d_call: NA
cdr3_nt: TGCAGCGTTGACCGGGATACGCAGTATTTT
cdr3_aa: CSVDRDTQYF

j_call: TRBJ2-1
v_call: TRBV9
clone_size: NA
d_call: TRBD1
cdr3_nt: TGTGCCAGCAGCGTAGACAGGGGACAGGGGTACAATGAGCAGTTCTTC
cdr3_aa: CASSVDRGQGYNEQFF

j_call: TRBJ1-2
v_call: TRBV18
clone_size: few
d_call: TRBD1
cdr3_nt: TGTGCCAGCTCACCACCGCACCGACAGGGCGATGGCTACACCTTC
cdr3_aa: CASSPPHRQGDGYTF

j_call: TRBJ2-3
v_call: TRBV5-1
clone_size: few
d_call: NA
cdr3_nt: TGCGCCAGCAGCTTGGCTTGGACTGATACTTCTAAGCCGTATTTT
cdr3_aa: CASSLAWTDTSKPYF

j_call: TRBJ2-5
v_call: TRBV6-1
clone_size: few
d_call: NA
cdr3_nt: TGTGCCAGCAGTGAAGATGGGGGGTGGGAGACCCAGTACTTC
cdr3_aa: CASSEDGGWETQYF